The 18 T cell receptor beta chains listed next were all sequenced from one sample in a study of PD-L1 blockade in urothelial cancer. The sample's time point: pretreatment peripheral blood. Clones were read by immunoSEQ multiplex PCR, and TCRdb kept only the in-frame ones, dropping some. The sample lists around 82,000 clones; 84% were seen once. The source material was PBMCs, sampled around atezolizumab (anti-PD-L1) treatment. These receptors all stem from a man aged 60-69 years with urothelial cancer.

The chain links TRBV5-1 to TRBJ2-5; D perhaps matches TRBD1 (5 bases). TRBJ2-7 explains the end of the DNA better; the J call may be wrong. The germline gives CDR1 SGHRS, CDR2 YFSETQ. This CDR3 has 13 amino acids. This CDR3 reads CASSSTGSYEQYF. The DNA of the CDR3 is TGCGCCAGCAGCTCTACAGGCTCCTACGAGCAGTACTTC.

DNA of the CDR3: TGTGCCAGCAGTCGGACGGGAGCCCAAGAGACCCAGTACTTC. Protein: CASSRTGAQETQYF. V gene TRBV2 combines with J gene TRBJ2-5; a possible D gene is TRBD2 (6 bases). CDR3 size: 14 residues. Germline CDR1 SNHLY, CDR2 FYNNEI. Between the trimmed V and J ends, which lost 5 bases and 1 base, there was a span of 11 bases. Filled out from reference TRBV2 and TRBJ2-5, the complete variable domain reads EPEVTQTPSHQVTQMGQEVILRCVPISNHLYFYWYRQILGQKVEFLVSFYNNEISEKSEIFDDQFSVERPDGSNFTLKIRSTKLEDSAMYFCASSRTGAQETQYFGPGTRLLVL.

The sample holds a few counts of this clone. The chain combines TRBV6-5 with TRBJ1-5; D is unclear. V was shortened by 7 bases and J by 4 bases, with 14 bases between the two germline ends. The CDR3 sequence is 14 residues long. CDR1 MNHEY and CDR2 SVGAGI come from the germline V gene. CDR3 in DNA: TGTGCCAGCAAAGCGGGGAATGGTAATCAGCCCCAGCATTTT. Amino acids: CASKAGNGNQPQHF.

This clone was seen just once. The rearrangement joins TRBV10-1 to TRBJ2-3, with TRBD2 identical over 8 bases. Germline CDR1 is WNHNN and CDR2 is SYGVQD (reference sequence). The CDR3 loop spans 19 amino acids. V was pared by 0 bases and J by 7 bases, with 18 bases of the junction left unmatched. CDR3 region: CASSESAGQAGVKKNTQYF. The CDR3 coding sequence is TGCGCCAGCAGTGAGTCTGCCGGACAAGCGGGGGTGAAAAAAAATACGCAGTATTTT.

CDR3 bases: TGTGCCAGCAGGGCCGGGACAGGGAATTACGGCAATCAGCCCCAGCATTTT. This sequence encodes CASRAGTGNYGNQPQHF. V is TRBV2 and J is TRBJ1-5; 9 positions match TRBD1. Germline V gene sequence: CDR1 SNHLY, CDR2 FYNNEI. The J segment lost 2 bases and the V segment lost 6 bases, leaving 11 bases of the junction unmatched. This CDR3 spans 17 amino acids.

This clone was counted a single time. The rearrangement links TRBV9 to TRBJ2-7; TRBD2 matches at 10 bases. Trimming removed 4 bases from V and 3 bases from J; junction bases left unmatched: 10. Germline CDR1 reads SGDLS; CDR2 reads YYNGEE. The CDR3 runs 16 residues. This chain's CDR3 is CASSQGSGGDIYEQYF. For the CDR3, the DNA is TGTGCCAGCAGCCAAGGGAGCGGGGGGGACATCTACGAGCAGTACTTC.

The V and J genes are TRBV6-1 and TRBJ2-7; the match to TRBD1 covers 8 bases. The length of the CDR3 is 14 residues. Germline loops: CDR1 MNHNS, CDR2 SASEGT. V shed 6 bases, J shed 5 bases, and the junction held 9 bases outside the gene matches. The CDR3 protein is CASSRTGLNNEQYF. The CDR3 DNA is TGTGCCAGCAGCCGGACAGGGTTGAATAACGAGCAGTACTTC.

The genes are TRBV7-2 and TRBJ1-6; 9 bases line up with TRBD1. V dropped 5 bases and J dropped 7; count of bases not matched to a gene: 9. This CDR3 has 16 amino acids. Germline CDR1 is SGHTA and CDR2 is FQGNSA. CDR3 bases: TGTGCCAGCAGCAAGCCCGGGACAGGGCTAAATTCACCCCTCCACTTT. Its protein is CASSKPGTGLNSPLHF.

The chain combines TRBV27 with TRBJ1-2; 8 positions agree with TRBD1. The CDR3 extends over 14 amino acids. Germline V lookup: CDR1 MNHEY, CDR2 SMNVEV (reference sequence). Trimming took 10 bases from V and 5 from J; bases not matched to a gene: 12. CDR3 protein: CATSPGTGLYGYTF. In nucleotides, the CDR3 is TGTGCCACCTCCCCCGGGACAGGTCTATATGGCTACACCTTC.

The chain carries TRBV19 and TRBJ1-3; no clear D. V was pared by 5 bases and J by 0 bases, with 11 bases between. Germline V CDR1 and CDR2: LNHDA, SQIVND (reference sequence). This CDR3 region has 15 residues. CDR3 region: CASSYEVASGNTIYF. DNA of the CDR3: TGTGCCAGTAGTTATGAGGTGGCCTCTGGAAACACCATATATTTT.

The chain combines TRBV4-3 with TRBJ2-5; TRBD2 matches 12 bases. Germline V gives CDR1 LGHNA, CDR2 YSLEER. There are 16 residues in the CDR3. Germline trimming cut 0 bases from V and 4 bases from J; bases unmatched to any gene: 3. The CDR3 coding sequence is TGCGCCAGCAGCCAAGATCTAGCGGGAGGGCCAGAGACCCAGTACTTC. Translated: CASSQDLAGGPETQYF.

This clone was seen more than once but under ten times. CDR3 region: CASSLGGRAINEQFF. DNA for the CDR3: TGCGCCAGCAGCTTGGGCGGGAGGGCCATCAATGAGCAGTTCTTC. The V and J genes are TRBV5-1 and TRBJ2-1; 9 bases are a match to TRBD2. This CDR3 has 15 residues. The V segment lost 0 bases and the J segment 6 bases; nucleotides outside the gene matches: 4. From germline, CDR1 is SGHRS and CDR2 YFSETQ.

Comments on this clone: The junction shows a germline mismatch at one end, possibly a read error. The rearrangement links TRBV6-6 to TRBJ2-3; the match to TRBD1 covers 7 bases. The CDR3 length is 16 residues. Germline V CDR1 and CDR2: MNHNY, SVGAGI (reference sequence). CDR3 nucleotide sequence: TGTGCCAGCAGTGACTCGGGACAGCCTGTCTTAGATACGCAGTATTTT. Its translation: CASSDSGQPVLDTQYF.

CDR3: CASSLAVNTEAFF. The CDR3 DNA reads TGTGCCAGCAGCTTGGCAGTCAACACTGAAGCTTTCTTT. The V and J genes are TRBV11-2 and TRBJ1-1; D remains unclear. Looked up from germline, CDR1 is SGHAT and CDR2 is FQNNGV. The V and J ends lost 3 bases and 2 bases respectively, with 7 bases between them. CDR3 size: 13 residues. Looking up the rest from reference TRBV11-2 and TRBJ1-1 gives the full variable domain: EAGVAQSPRYKIIEKRQSVAFWCNPISGHATLYWYQQILGQGPKLLIQFQNNGVVDDSQLPKDRFSAERLKGVDSTLKIQPAKLEDSAVYLCASSLAVNTEAFFGQGTRLTVV.

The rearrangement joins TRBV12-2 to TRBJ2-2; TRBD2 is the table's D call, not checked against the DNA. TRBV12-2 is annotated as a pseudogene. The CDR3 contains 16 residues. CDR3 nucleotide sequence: TGTGCAAGTCGCTCCGGACTAGCGGGAAGGACCGGGGAGCTGTTTTTT. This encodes CASRSGLAGRTGELFF.

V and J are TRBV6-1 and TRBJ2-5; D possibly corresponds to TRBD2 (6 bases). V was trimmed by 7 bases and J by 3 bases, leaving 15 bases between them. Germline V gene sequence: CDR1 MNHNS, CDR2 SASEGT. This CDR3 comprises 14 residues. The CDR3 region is CASIPGGWEETQYF. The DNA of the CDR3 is TGTGCCAGCATCCCTGGGGGGTGGGAAGAGACCCAGTACTTC.

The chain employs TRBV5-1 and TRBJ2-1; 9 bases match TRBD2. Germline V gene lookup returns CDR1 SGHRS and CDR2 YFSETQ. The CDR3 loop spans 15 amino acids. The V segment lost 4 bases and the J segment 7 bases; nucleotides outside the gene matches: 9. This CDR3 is CASSGTSRVINEQFF. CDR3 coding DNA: TGCGCCAGCAGCGGGACTAGCCGGGTCATAAATGAGCAGTTCTTC.

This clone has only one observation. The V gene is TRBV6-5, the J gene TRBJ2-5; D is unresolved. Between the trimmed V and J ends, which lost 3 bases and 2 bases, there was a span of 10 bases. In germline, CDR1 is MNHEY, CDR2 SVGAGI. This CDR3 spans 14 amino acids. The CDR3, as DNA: TGTGCCAGCAGTTATCGGCAGGCACAAGAGACCCAGTACTTC. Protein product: CASSYRQAQETQYF.